This TCR beta chain was sequenced for a study of shared clonotypes between healthy human individuals. The study, taken as a whole, reports: As a rule, naive subsets had a larger estimated richness than memory subsets. Only blood underwent sampling, and tissue repertoires likely differ.

Per germline, CDR1 MNHEY and CDR2 SMNVEV (reference sequence). V trimming: 7 bases; J trimming: 6 bases; junction bases outside the gene matches: 8. The CDR3 extends over 14 amino acids. Only Caucasian adults living in Nashville, Tennessee served as donors. In the case of this clone: The antigen is not known.

Profiled with immunoSEQ multiplex PCR; TCRdb holds only in-frame clones, not every one. The table includes just under 350,000 clones, more than 60% detected once. The sample taken for sequencing was memory CD4+ T cells sorted from blood. Subset in this sample: CD45RA-negative fraction. This receptor was identified in a man aged 25 to 45 in good health. The chain employs TRBV27 and TRBJ2-2, with 7 bases aligning to TRBD2. Written as DNA, the CDR3 is TGTGCCAGCAAGGGCGGGAGATCTGCCGGGGAGCTGTTTTTT. The encoded protein is CASKGGRSAGELFF.